The T cell receptor beta chain under discussion was sequenced for a study of cytomegalovirus exposure and HLA in healthy donors. In the study overall: In an early release, HLA-typed donors contributed 90 million or so unique TCR sequences. The study, taken as a whole, reports: Sequencing probably produced one cluster of sequence variants that were highly shared.

To note about this clone: Antigen specificity is unknown.

V was shortened by 1 base and J by 6 bases, with 10 bases between the two germline ends. Germline CDR1 is SEHNR and CDR2 is FQNEAQ (reference sequence). This CDR3 region has 14 residues. 60 Vbeta and 13 Jbeta primers were used in PCR. Repertoires were generated with immunoSEQ multiplex PCR, while TCRdb's copy carries only in-frame clones and drops some. The data show about 100,000 clones, about 80% seen once. The receptor's source is a female donor in good health and CMV-seropositive. Sequences were obtained from PBMCs. V and J are TRBV7-9 and TRBJ1-5; D possibly corresponds to TRBD1 (6 bases). The CDR3 is CASSLGEGGQPQHF. CDR3 coding DNA: TGTGCCAGCAGCTTAGGGGAAGGGGGTCAGCCCCAGCATTTT.